A selection of T cell receptor beta chains follows, all from one sample in a study of T cell responses to AZD1222 COVID-19 vaccine. The protocol was immunoSEQ multiplex PCR, while the TCRdb copy is restricted to in-frame clones and leaves out a portion. This sample carries 100,000 or so clones, approximately 90% of them seen once, and the ten largest clones take 4% to 6%. Material: peripheral blood, obtained on day 0 of AZD1222 vaccination. These receptors came from an adult in good health. The CDR3 runs from the conserved cysteine through the conserved F or W. A D gene is named only where the DNA matches it firmly. Part of the rows lack a size; the others show once, few, many or a class for expanded clones.

TRBV9	.	.	TRBJ1-6	TGTGCCAGCAGCCCCCGCGGGACGGCAAATTCACCCCTCCACTTT	CASSPRGTANSPLHF
TRBV20-1	.	.	TRBJ2-1	TGCAGTGCTAGTAGGCTAGCGGAGGGGGATGAGCAGTTCTTC	CSASRLAEGDEQFF
TRBV19	TRBD2	.	TRBJ2-2	TGTGCCAGTAGTATCCAGCGGGGGGGCACCGGGGAGCTGTTTTTT	CASSIQRGGTGELFF
TRBV7-8	.	.	TRBJ1-2	TGTGCCAGCAGCCTCGGCGGCCGTGAAGCTAACTATGGCTACACCTTC	CASSLGGREANYGYTF
TRBV6-2/TRBV6-3	.	.	TRBJ2-5	TGTGCCAGCAGTCGGGGACGTCGAGAGACCCAGTACTTC	CASSRGRRETQYF
TRBV9	.	.	TRBJ1-4	TGTGCCAGCAGCCCCGGCATAACTAATGAAAAACTGTTTTTT	CASSPGITNEKLFF
TRBV2	.	.	TRBJ1-4	TGTGCCAGCAGTGATCTTCAAAGGAACAGGATTACTAATGAAAAACTGTTTTTT	CASSDLQRNRITNEKLFF
TRBV2	.	.	TRBJ2-3	TGTGCCAGCGACAACTCCGATACGCAGTATTTT	CASDNSDTQYF
TRBV5-1	TRBD2	.	TRBJ2-2	TGCGCCAGCAGCTTGGCCGTTACTAGCGGAAACCCGAACACCGGGGAGCTGTTTTTT	CASSLAVTSGNPNTGELFF
TRBV3-1/TRBV3-2	.	.	TRBJ2-7	TGTGCCAGCAGCCAGAACAGGGTAGGATACGAGCAGTACTTC	CASSQNRVGYEQYF
TRBV7-2	.	.	TRBJ2-1	TGTGCCAGCAGCCCCGATTTCGAGCAGTTCTTC	CASSPDFEQFF
TRBV18	.	.	TRBJ1-1	TGTGCCAGCTCAGACGATCCTGGCGGAATCGCTGAAGCTTTCTTT	CASSDDPGGIAEAFF
TRBV18	.	once	TRBJ1-5	TGTGCCAGCTCACCACCATCCGCAGGGGAGAATCAGCCCCAGCATTTT	CASSPPSAGENQPQHF
TRBV18	TRBD1	.	TRBJ2-7	TGTGCCAGCTCGAAGGGACAGGGAAGGGCCTCCTACGAGCAGTACTTC	CASSKGQGRASYEQYF
TRBV28	TRBD1	.	TRBJ1-5	TGTGCCAGCAGTTCGTCCAGGGGGCTATTCAGGGGTCAGCCCCAGCATTTT	CASSSSRGLFRGQPQHF
TRBV2	.	.	TRBJ1-2	TGTGCCAGCAGTGCCGGACAGCTCTATGGCTACACCTTC	CASSAGQLYGYTF
TRBV30	.	.	TRBJ1-6	TGTGCCTGGAGTGGGGACCGCCCGTTCCTCCACTTT	CAWSGDRPFLHF
TRBV5-4	TRBD1	.	TRBJ2-2	TGTGCCAGCAGCAGACAGGGGGCGAACACCGGGGAGCTGTTTTTT	CASSRQGANTGELFF
TRBV20-1	TRBD2	once	TRBJ2-1	TGCAGTGCTAGTATGCGGGAGGGCCTTAATGAGCAGTTCTTC	CSASMREGLNEQFF
TRBV4-3	.	few	TRBJ1-1	TGCGCCAGCAGCCAAGAATGGAACACTGAAGCTTTCTTT	CASSQEWNTEAFF
TRBV5-4	.	.	TRBJ2-5	TGTGCCAGCAGCTTGTTCGGGGAAGAGACCCAGTACTTC	CASSLFGEETQYF
TRBV9	.	once	TRBJ1-5	TGTGCCAGCAGCGCTAGGACGGATTATAGCAATCAGCCCCAGCATTTT	CASSARTDYSNQPQHF
TRBV12-3/TRBV12-4	.	.	TRBJ1-6	TGTGCCAGCAGTAGGGGGGTTGGAGCCCTCCACTTT	CASSRGVGALHF
TRBV30	.	.	TRBJ1-2	TGTGCCTGGAGTCCACACGGGACGGGATTCGGCTACACCTTC	CAWSPHGTGFGYTF
TRBV12-5	TRBD2	.	TRBJ2-2	TGTGCTAGTGGTTTGGGACTAGCGGGGACCGGGGAGCTGTTTTTT	CASGLGLAGTGELFF
TRBV14	.	.	TRBJ1-2	TGTGCCAGCAGCGTCAACGTGGTCCCGTCCAACTATGGCTACACCTTC	CASSVNVVPSNYGYTF
TRBV7-2	.	.	TRBJ1-1	TGTGCCAGCAGCTTAAATTCCCAGAACACTGAAGCTTTCTTT	CASSLNSQNTEAFF